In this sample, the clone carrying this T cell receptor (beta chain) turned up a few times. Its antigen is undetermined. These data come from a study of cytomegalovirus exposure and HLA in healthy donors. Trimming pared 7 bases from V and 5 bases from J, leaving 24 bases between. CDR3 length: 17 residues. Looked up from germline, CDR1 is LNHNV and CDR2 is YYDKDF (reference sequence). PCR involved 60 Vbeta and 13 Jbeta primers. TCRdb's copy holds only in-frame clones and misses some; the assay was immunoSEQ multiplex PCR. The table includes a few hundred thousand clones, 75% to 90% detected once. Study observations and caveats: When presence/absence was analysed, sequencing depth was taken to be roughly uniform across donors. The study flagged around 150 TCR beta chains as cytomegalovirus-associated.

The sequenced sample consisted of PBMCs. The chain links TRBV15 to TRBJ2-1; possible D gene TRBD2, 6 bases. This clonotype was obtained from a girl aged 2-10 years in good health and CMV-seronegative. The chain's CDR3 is CATTNQWKLALNNEQFF. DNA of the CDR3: TGTGCCACCACAAATCAGTGGAAACTAGCTCTCAACAATGAGCAGTTCTTC.